Included here is one TCR beta chain sequence, with context. Its antigen is unknown. Germline V gene lookup returns CDR1 MRHNA and CDR2 SNTAGT. Trimming cost V 4 bases and J 3 bases; bases outside gene matches: 5. The CDR3 is 15 amino acids. This specimen belongs to a study of cytomegalovirus exposure and HLA in healthy donors. The overall study: HLA-typed donors were the source of approximately 86 million unique TCRs held in an early data release.

PCR amplification relied on 60 Vbeta primers (plus 13 Jbeta primers). Libraries were prepared by immunoSEQ multiplex PCR; TCRdb keeps only in-frame clonotypes and omits some of them. The listing records more than 110,000 clones. Regarding the study as a whole: In vitro assays verified that three CMV-associated chains recognized CMV antigens specifically. In an earlier analysis, most TCR beta V segments were productive about 87% or about 30% of the time.

The receptor was derived from a man aged 35-49 years in good health and CMV-seronegative. The chain couples TRBV6-4 to TRBJ2-3; TRBD2 agrees at 9 bases. The specimen sequenced was PBMCs. CDR3 sequence (DNA): TGTGCCAGCAGTGTGGAGAGCGGGGGGACAGATACGCAGTATTTT. Protein product: CASSVESGGTDTQYF.